The 4 T cell receptor beta chains presented below share a single source sample, sequenced in a study of blood T cell repertoires in COVID-19. Profiled with immunoSEQ multiplex PCR; TCRdb holds only in-frame clones, not every one. The repertoire holds about 72,000 clones, with roughly nine tenths as singletons. Sequencing used peripheral blood. The receptors shown here come from a human donor in a cohort sampled during active COVID-19.

The chain couples TRBV3-1 (or the pseudogene TRBV3-2) to TRBJ2-1, with a tentative D call TRBD1 (5 bases). Germline V CDR1 and CDR2: LGHDT, YNNKEL (reference sequence). This CDR3 region has 15 residues. With 0 bases removed from V and 8 bases from J, the gap between germline ends came to 14 bases. The chain's CDR3 is CASSQDLVGRDEQFF. The CDR3 nucleotides read TGTGCCAGCAGCCAAGATTTGGTGGGCAGGGATGAGCAGTTCTTC.

V and J are TRBV29-1 and TRBJ1-1, with 11 bases aligning to TRBD1. This CDR3 is built from 12 residues. With 6 bases clipped from V and 4 bases from J, the junction kept 1 base outside the gene matches. The germline V gene encodes CDR1 SQVTM and CDR2 ANQGSEA. As DNA, the CDR3 is TGCAGCGTGGGACAGGGGGGCACTGAAGCTTTCTTT. Translating it yields CSVGQGGTEAFF.

The chain has TRBV19 and TRBJ1-1; D is perhaps TRBD1 (5 bases). Germline V lookup: CDR1 LNHDA, CDR2 SQIVND (reference sequence). The V and J ends lost 5 bases and 1 base respectively, with 8 bases between them. This CDR3 spans 13 amino acids. For the CDR3, the DNA is TGTGCCAGTAGTGCGGGACGGAACACTGAAGCTTTCTTT. It specifies CASSAGRNTEAFF.

The chain combines TRBV1 with TRBJ2-1; the D call TRBD1 from the table was never checked on the DNA. TRBV1 is deemed a pseudogene. The CDR3 is 16 residues long. DNA of the CDR3: TGCACCAGCAGCCAAGATAGGTTGGCAGGGGGCAATGAGCAGTTCTTC. It translates to CTSSQDRLAGGNEQFF.